This is a list of T cell receptor beta chains from one sample in a study of T cell responses to AZD1222 COVID-19 vaccine. Using immunoSEQ multiplex PCR, the repertoire was profiled, and TCRdb retains in-frame clones only, with some absent. The sample yields roughly 170,000 clones, around nine tenths seen once. The source material was peripheral blood, sampled on day 0 of AZD1222 vaccination. These TCRs come from an adult in good health. Both conserved end residues are part of each CDR3. A D gene is named only where the DNA matches it firmly. Rows may omit the clone size; those that give it use once, few, many or a size class.

clone size: .
J gene: TRBJ1-5
V gene: TRBV10-2
D gene: .
CDR3 protein: CASSVRGDLVQPQHF
CDR3 DNA: TGCGCCAGCAGTGTAAGGGGGGATCTGGTTCAGCCCCAGCATTTT

clone size: .
J gene: TRBJ2-7
V gene: TRBV12-3/TRBV12-4
D gene: TRBD2
CDR3 protein: CASSGGGQAHF
CDR3 DNA: TGTGCCAGCAGCGGGGGGGGACAAGCCCACTTC

clone size: once
J gene: TRBJ2-5
V gene: TRBV3-1/TRBV3-2
D gene: TRBD2
CDR3 protein: CASSRQIPSSGSAETQYF
CDR3 DNA: TGTGCCAGCAGCCGACAAATCCCATCTAGCGGGAGTGCGGAGACCCAGTACTTC

clone size: .
J gene: TRBJ1-1
V gene: TRBV24-1
D gene: .
CDR3 protein: CATTGPPGTEAFF
CDR3 DNA: TGTGCCACGACGGGACCCCCGGGCACTGAAGCTTTCTTT

clone size: .
J gene: TRBJ2-1
V gene: TRBV15
D gene: .
CDR3 protein: CATSGGDTFKQFF
CDR3 DNA: TGTGCCACCAGCGGCGGGGACACGTTTAAACAGTTCTTC

clone size: .
J gene: TRBJ2-2
V gene: TRBV6-5
D gene: TRBD1
CDR3 protein: CASGTGTANTGELFF
CDR3 DNA: TGTGCCAGCGGAACCGGGACAGCGAACACCGGGGAGCTGTTTTTT

clone size: .
J gene: TRBJ1-5
V gene: TRBV6-1
D gene: .
CDR3 protein: CASSDLTDLDQPQHF
CDR3 DNA: TGTGCCAGCAGTGACCTAACAGATTTAGATCAGCCCCAGCATTTT

clone size: once
J gene: TRBJ2-1
V gene: TRBV28
D gene: TRBD2
CDR3 protein: CASSNTWRSGVAGEQFF
CDR3 DNA: TGTGCCAGCAGCAACACTTGGAGGAGCGGGGTGGCGGGGGAGCAGTTCTTC

clone size: .
J gene: TRBJ2-5
V gene: TRBV27
D gene: .
CDR3 protein: CASSLGGQGETQYF
CDR3 DNA: TGTGCCAGCAGTTTGGGGGGCCAAGGGGAGACCCAGTACTTC

clone size: .
J gene: TRBJ2-5
V gene: TRBV11-2
D gene: TRBD1
CDR3 protein: CASSLVTGGGETQYF
CDR3 DNA: TGTGCCAGCAGCTTAGTCACAGGGGGCGGGGAGACCCAGTACTTC